Below, one T cell receptor (beta chain) is given with its context. Repertoires were generated with immunoSEQ multiplex PCR, while TCRdb's copy carries only in-frame clones and drops some. The repertoire has approximately 15,000 clones, about 80% of them found once; the top ten carry roughly 15%. This CDR3 has 14 residues. The V gene's germline CDR1 is KGHSH and CDR2 LQKENI. With 6 bases clipped from V and 7 bases from J, the junction kept 6 bases outside the gene matches. This sample stems from a study of blood T cell repertoires in COVID-19. About the study: COVID-19 samples collected from the United States, Italy and Spain covered acute and convalescent phases.

The sample taken for sequencing was peripheral blood. The source is a human donor in a cohort sampled during active COVID-19. The chain has TRBV18 and TRBJ2-2; 9 bases match TRBD1. The CDR3 DNA reads TGTGCCAGCTCGCCGGGACAGGGAGGCGGGGAGCTGTTTTTT. Encoded protein: CASSPGQGGGELFF.